One sample yielded the 5 T cell receptor beta chains listed below, sequenced in a study of cytomegalovirus exposure and HLA in healthy donors. With 60 Vbeta and 13 Jbeta primers, the PCR was carried out. Generated by immunoSEQ multiplex PCR, the TCRdb table keeps only in-frame clones and is missing some. The sample includes tens of thousands of clones, 84% of them seen just once. The sample taken for sequencing was PBMCs. The source of these receptors is a man between 65 and 85 years old in good health and CMV-seropositive.

The chain is built from TRBV29-1 and TRBJ2-5, with 9 bases fitting TRBD2. Trimming cost V 7 bases and J 5 bases; bases outside gene matches: 8. The CDR3 loop spans 13 amino acids. CDR1 SQVTM and CDR2 ANQGSEA come from the germline V gene. Written as DNA, the CDR3 is TGCAGCGCTGCCGGGACTAGCAGCGAGACCCAGTACTTC. Its translation: CSAAGTSSETQYF.

The rearrangement joins TRBV6-1 to TRBJ2-7; D unclear. Trimming removed 5 bases at V and 6 bases at J, with 5 bases between. The length of the CDR3 is 10 residues. In germline, CDR1 is MNHNS, CDR2 SASEGT. The CDR3 bases are TGTGCCAGCAGTAGAGCCGAGCAGTACTTC. Translating it yields CASSRAEQYF.

The chain combines TRBV5-6 with TRBJ2-5, with TRBD1 matching over 8 bases. The V gene end was trimmed by 2 bases and the J gene end by 4 bases; junction bases not matched to a gene: 4. Germline V gives CDR1 SGHDT, CDR2 YYEEEE. The CDR3 spans 14 residues. As DNA, the CDR3 is TGTGCCAGCAGCTTCGGGACAGGCAGAGAGACCCAGTACTTC. Its translation is CASSFGTGRETQYF.

The chain uses TRBV6-5 and TRBJ2-2, with 8 bases that match TRBD1. Trimming took 5 bases from V and 5 from J; bases not matched to a gene: 7. CDR3 length: 15 residues. CDR1 is MNHEY and CDR2 is SVGAGI in the germline V gene. CDR3: CASSRTGPQTGELFF. The CDR3 DNA is TGTGCCAGCAGTAGGACAGGGCCTCAAACCGGGGAGCTGTTTTTT.

This rearrangement joins TRBV9 to TRBJ2-5, with TRBD2 matching 8 bases. The CDR3 covers 15 residues. Losses at the gene ends were 0 bases for V and 7 bases for J; bases not matched to a gene: 8. The germline V gene has CDR1 SGDLS and CDR2 YYNGEE. The CDR3 here is CASSVAERGWGTQYF. CDR3 in DNA: TGTGCCAGCAGCGTAGCTGAGCGGGGGTGGGGGACCCAGTACTTC.